Listed below are T cell receptor beta chains from one sample, sequenced in a study of OX40 agonist ivuxolimab in advanced cancers. Clones were sequenced by immunoSEQ multiplex PCR, and TCRdb holds only the in-frame ones, with some missing. The sample yields 55,000 to 80,000 clones, 86% seen once. The sequenced sample was CD4+ or CD8+ T cells sorted from blood, obtained in a trial of the OX40 agonist ivuxolimab. The origin of the receptors is an adult with an advanced solid tumor such as melanoma, head and neck, liver or kidney cancer. Both conserved end residues are part of each CDR3. The order of the fields is clone size, CDR3 length, J gene, D gene, V gene, CDR3 DNA, CDR3 protein. The D gene is left open where the match is weak. Part of the rows lack a size; the others show once, few, many or a class for expanded clones.

clone size: -; CDR3 length: 14; J gene: TRBJ1-2; D gene: -; V gene: TRBV18; CDR3 DNA: TGTGCCAGCTCACCAGGCAGGGAGAAGGATGGCTACACCTTC; CDR3 protein: CASSPGREKDGYTF
clone size: few; CDR3 length: 16; J gene: TRBJ2-3; D gene: -; V gene: TRBV19; CDR3 DNA: TGTGCCAGTAGTATAATCCTAGCACGTAAGACAGATACGCAGTATTTT; CDR3 protein: CASSIILARKTDTQYF
clone size: once; CDR3 length: 11; J gene: TRBJ2-1; D gene: TRBD1; V gene: TRBV19; CDR3 DNA: TGTGCCACCTCAGGGGGCAATGAGCAGTTCTTC; CDR3 protein: CATSGGNEQFF
clone size: -; CDR3 length: 16; J gene: TRBJ2-3; D gene: TRBD1; V gene: TRBV7-3; CDR3 DNA: TGTGCCAGCAGCAATCAGGGGGCAGGGAGTGTAGATACGCAGTATTTT; CDR3 protein: CASSNQGAGSVDTQYF
clone size: -; CDR3 length: 11; J gene: TRBJ2-7; D gene: -; V gene: TRBV30; CDR3 DNA: TGTGCCTGGGACACCTCCTACGAGCAGTACTTC; CDR3 protein: CAWDTSYEQYF
clone size: -; CDR3 length: 13; J gene: TRBJ1-2; D gene: -; V gene: TRBV6-5; CDR3 DNA: TGTGCCAGCAGGCGGGGAGCCGAGTTGAGCTACACCTTC; CDR3 protein: CASRRGAELSYTF
clone size: -; CDR3 length: 16; J gene: TRBJ1-3; D gene: TRBD1; V gene: TRBV4-2; CDR3 DNA: TGTGCCAGCAGCCTCACCAGGGACAGCTCTGGAAACACCATATATTTT; CDR3 protein: CASSLTRDSSGNTIYF
clone size: -; CDR3 length: 15; J gene: TRBJ2-1; D gene: -; V gene: TRBV6-6; CDR3 DNA: TGTGCCAGCAGACCTAGCGCCCACTCCTACAATGAGCAGTTCTTC; CDR3 protein: CASRPSAHSYNEQFF
clone size: -; CDR3 length: 19; J gene: TRBJ1-6; D gene: -; V gene: TRBV5-1; CDR3 DNA: TGCGCCAGCAGCTTGGGGCAAGCGGTGGGGAGCTCCTATAATTCACCCCTCCACTTT; CDR3 protein: CASSLGQAVGSSYNSPLHF
clone size: -; CDR3 length: 16; J gene: TRBJ2-7; D gene: -; V gene: TRBV21-1; CDR3 DNA: TGTGCCAGCAGCAAAGTTTTCATAGCGGGAGTAGACGAGCAGTACTTC; CDR3 protein: CASSKVFIAGVDEQYF
clone size: -; CDR3 length: 16; J gene: TRBJ2-5; D gene: TRBD1; V gene: TRBV5-6; CDR3 DNA: TGTGCCAGCAGCTTGGTCCGAGGGACAGGGGAAGAGACCCAGTACTTC; CDR3 protein: CASSLVRGTGEETQYF
clone size: -; CDR3 length: 18; J gene: TRBJ2-3; D gene: TRBD2; V gene: TRBV10-3; CDR3 DNA: TGTGCCAGCAAAGGATCGGAGACTAGCGGGTCCGTTCTAGATACGCAGTATTTT; CDR3 protein: CASKGSETSGSVLDTQYF
clone size: once; CDR3 length: 14; J gene: TRBJ2-7; D gene: TRBD1; V gene: TRBV6-5; CDR3 DNA: TGTGCCAGCAGCCGGGACAGCTTCTCCTACGAGCAGTACTTC; CDR3 protein: CASSRDSFSYEQYF
clone size: once; CDR3 length: 16; J gene: TRBJ2-2; D gene: TRBD2; V gene: TRBV5-6; CDR3 DNA: TGTGCCAGCAGCTTTGTAGCGGGAGGGCCCGGCGGGGAGCTGTTTTTT; CDR3 protein: CASSFVAGGPGGELFF
clone size: -; CDR3 length: 13; J gene: TRBJ2-2; D gene: -; V gene: TRBV5-1; CDR3 DNA: TGCGCCAGCAGCTATGACTCCACCGGGGAGCTGTTTTTT; CDR3 protein: CASSYDSTGELFF
clone size: -; CDR3 length: 13; J gene: TRBJ2-7; D gene: TRBD2; V gene: TRBV29-1; CDR3 DNA: TGCAGCGTTGTAAGCGGGAGTTCCTACGAGCAGTACTTC; CDR3 protein: CSVVSGSSYEQYF
clone size: -; CDR3 length: 16; J gene: TRBJ2-3; D gene: TRBD2; V gene: TRBV28; CDR3 DNA: TGTGCCACCGGACCCCTAGCGGGAGGTTTCTCAGATACGCAGTATTTT; CDR3 protein: CATGPLAGGFSDTQYF
clone size: -; CDR3 length: 13; J gene: TRBJ1-2; D gene: -; V gene: TRBV5-4; CDR3 DNA: TGTGCCAGCAGCTTGGCTCGGAGCTATGGCTACACCTTC; CDR3 protein: CASSLARSYGYTF
clone size: -; CDR3 length: 14; J gene: TRBJ1-2; D gene: TRBD1; V gene: TRBV5-4; CDR3 DNA: TGTGCCAGCATCATCCCGGGACAGGGGAATGGCTACACCTTC; CDR3 protein: CASIIPGQGNGYTF
clone size: few; CDR3 length: 12; J gene: TRBJ1-2; D gene: -; V gene: TRBV29-1; CDR3 DNA: TGCAGCGTTAACGGGGATAACTATGGCTACACCTTC; CDR3 protein: CSVNGDNYGYTF
clone size: -; CDR3 length: 15; J gene: TRBJ2-1; D gene: TRBD1; V gene: TRBV9; CDR3 DNA: TGTGCCAGCAGCGTAGGACAGGGGAGCTACAATGAGCAGTTCTTC; CDR3 protein: CASSVGQGSYNEQFF
clone size: -; CDR3 length: 13; J gene: TRBJ2-1; D gene: TRBD1; V gene: TRBV5-4; CDR3 DNA: TGTGCCGGCGACAGGGGAATGGGGAATGAGCAGTTCTTC; CDR3 protein: CAGDRGMGNEQFF
clone size: -; CDR3 length: 16; J gene: TRBJ2-6; D gene: -; V gene: TRBV28; CDR3 DNA: TGTGCCAGCAGTTCCATTGGGGTCGGTGGGGCCAACGTCCTGACTTTC; CDR3 protein: CASSSIGVGGANVLTF
clone size: -; CDR3 length: 14; J gene: TRBJ1-5; D gene: -; V gene: TRBV2; CDR3 DNA: TGTGCCAGCAGGCCGGCGGCTCAGAGGGGGCCCCAGCATTTT; CDR3 protein: CASRPAAQRGPQHF
clone size: once; CDR3 length: 14; J gene: TRBJ1-4; D gene: -; V gene: TRBV19; CDR3 DNA: TGTGCCAGTAGTCCCCGACAGGAGAATGAAAAACTGTTTTTT; CDR3 protein: CASSPRQENEKLFF
clone size: once; CDR3 length: 15; J gene: TRBJ1-4; D gene: TRBD1; V gene: TRBV6-6; CDR3 DNA: TGTGCCAGCAGTTACAGCGGGACAGGTTATGAAAAACTGTTTTTT; CDR3 protein: CASSYSGTGYEKLFF
clone size: once; CDR3 length: 15; J gene: TRBJ1-2; D gene: TRBD1; V gene: TRBV6-1; CDR3 DNA: TGTGCCAGCACCCCTGACAGGGGACAAAACTATGGCTACACCTTC; CDR3 protein: CASTPDRGQNYGYTF
clone size: -; CDR3 length: 14; J gene: TRBJ1-2; D gene: -; V gene: TRBV30; CDR3 DNA: TGTGCCTGGAGTTCACAGTCCCATAACTATGGCTACACCTTC; CDR3 protein: CAWSSQSHNYGYTF
clone size: once; CDR3 length: 15; J gene: TRBJ2-1; D gene: -; V gene: TRBV5-4; CDR3 DNA: TGTGCCAGCAGCTCGACCCTACGCTCCTACAATGAGCAGTTCTTC; CDR3 protein: CASSSTLRSYNEQFF
clone size: -; CDR3 length: 13; J gene: TRBJ1-3; D gene: TRBD1; V gene: TRBV18; CDR3 DNA: TGTGCCAGCTCAGGGGACAGTCCGTACACCATATATTTT; CDR3 protein: CASSGDSPYTIYF
clone size: -; CDR3 length: 14; J gene: TRBJ2-5; D gene: TRBD2; V gene: TRBV5-5; CDR3 DNA: TGTGCCAGCAGCGTGACTAGCGCCCAAGAGACCCAGTACTTC; CDR3 protein: CASSVTSAQETQYF
clone size: -; CDR3 length: 20; J gene: TRBJ2-3; D gene: TRBD2; V gene: TRBV28; CDR3 DNA: TGTGCCAGCAGTTTTTCGGGACTAGCGGGGCCTCCATTGGGGACAGATACGCAGTATTTT; CDR3 protein: CASSFSGLAGPPLGTDTQYF
clone size: -; CDR3 length: 18; J gene: TRBJ2-1; D gene: TRBD2; V gene: TRBV7-2; CDR3 DNA: TGTGCCAGCAGCTTAGCCCCACCGACTAGCCTCGCCTACAATGAGCAGTTCTTC; CDR3 protein: CASSLAPPTSLAYNEQFF
clone size: once; CDR3 length: 14; J gene: TRBJ2-7; D gene: -; V gene: TRBV29-1; CDR3 DNA: TGCAGCGTTTTCCCCCCCACAGGGTCCTACGAGCAGTACTTC; CDR3 protein: CSVFPPTGSYEQYF
clone size: once; CDR3 length: 15; J gene: TRBJ1-4; D gene: TRBD1; V gene: TRBV5-4; CDR3 DNA: TGTGCCAGCAGCGTTAACCGGGACAGGAATGAAAAACTGTTTTTT; CDR3 protein: CASSVNRDRNEKLFF
clone size: -; CDR3 length: 14; J gene: TRBJ2-7; D gene: TRBD1; V gene: TRBV30; CDR3 DNA: TGTGCCTGGAGTTTCGGGCTACAGGGGCGGGAGCAGTACTTC; CDR3 protein: CAWSFGLQGREQYF
clone size: -; CDR3 length: 16; J gene: TRBJ2-1; D gene: TRBD1; V gene: TRBV2; CDR3 DNA: TGTGCCAGCACCTTGAGGCCGGGACAGAGCTACAATGAGCAGTTCTTC; CDR3 protein: CASTLRPGQSYNEQFF
clone size: -; CDR3 length: 18; J gene: TRBJ2-5; D gene: TRBD2; V gene: TRBV11-2; CDR3 DNA: TGTGCCAGCAGCTTTTCGTCAAGGGGTAGCGGGAGTGAGGAGACCCAGTACTTC; CDR3 protein: CASSFSSRGSGSEETQYF
clone size: few; CDR3 length: 15; J gene: TRBJ2-3; D gene: TRBD1; V gene: TRBV7-3; CDR3 DNA: TGTGCCAGCAGCTTACAACAGGGGGCCTCAGATACGCAGTATTTT; CDR3 protein: CASSLQQGASDTQYF
clone size: -; CDR3 length: 17; J gene: TRBJ1-4; D gene: -; V gene: TRBV7-6; CDR3 DNA: TGTGCCAGCAGCTTAGTAGGCAGGGGTACAACTAATGAAAAACTGTTTTTT; CDR3 protein: CASSLVGRGTTNEKLFF
clone size: -; CDR3 length: 13; J gene: TRBJ2-7; D gene: TRBD2; V gene: TRBV18; CDR3 DNA: TGTGCCAGCTCAGCGGCGGGAGACTACGAGCAGTACTTC; CDR3 protein: CASSAAGDYEQYF
clone size: -; CDR3 length: 14; J gene: TRBJ1-2; D gene: -; V gene: TRBV5-5; CDR3 DNA: TGTGCCAGCAGCCCCATCCGGGACGGCCCCTCCTACACCTTC; CDR3 protein: CASSPIRDGPSYTF
clone size: -; CDR3 length: 14; J gene: TRBJ2-2; D gene: -; V gene: TRBV21-1; CDR3 DNA: TGTGCCAGCAGCAAAGTCAATAACACCGGGGAGCTGTTTTTT; CDR3 protein: CASSKVNNTGELFF
clone size: -; CDR3 length: 15; J gene: TRBJ2-7; D gene: TRBD1; V gene: TRBV28; CDR3 DNA: TGTGCCAGCAGTTCATCTCGAGGACAGGGTCACGAGCAGTACTTC; CDR3 protein: CASSSSRGQGHEQYF
clone size: -; CDR3 length: 16; J gene: TRBJ2-7; D gene: -; V gene: TRBV5-1; CDR3 DNA: TGCGCCAGCAGCGCACAGGCGCCTCGCTCCTCCTACGAGCAGTACTTC; CDR3 protein: CASSAQAPRSSYEQYF
clone size: -; CDR3 length: 11; J gene: TRBJ1-1; D gene: -; V gene: TRBV10-3; CDR3 DNA: TGTGCCATCAGTGGGGACACTGAAGCTTTCTTT; CDR3 protein: CAISGDTEAFF
clone size: -; CDR3 length: 13; J gene: TRBJ1-1; D gene: -; V gene: TRBV30; CDR3 DNA: TGTGCCTGGAGTGTACAGGAGAATCAGCAAGCTTTCTTT; CDR3 protein: CAWSVQENQQAFF
clone size: -; CDR3 length: 15; J gene: TRBJ2-3; D gene: -; V gene: TRBV9; CDR3 DNA: TGTGCCAGCACTTTAGGGGCTAGCGGCACAGATACGCAGTATTTT; CDR3 protein: CASTLGASGTDTQYF
clone size: -; CDR3 length: 12; J gene: TRBJ2-1; D gene: TRBD1; V gene: TRBV5-4; CDR3 DNA: TGTGCCAGCAGCGACAGGGGTAACGAGCAGTTCTTC; CDR3 protein: CASSDRGNEQFF
clone size: -; CDR3 length: 15; J gene: TRBJ1-5; D gene: -; V gene: TRBV4-1; CDR3 DNA: TGCGCCAGCAGCCAAGAACCGCGTAGCAATCAGCCCCAGCATTTT; CDR3 protein: CASSQEPRSNQPQHF
clone size: -; CDR3 length: 13; J gene: TRBJ2-7; D gene: -; V gene: TRBV6-5; CDR3 DNA: TGTGCCAGCAGTTACTCACAGCACTACGAGCAGTACTTC; CDR3 protein: CASSYSQHYEQYF
clone size: -; CDR3 length: 15; J gene: TRBJ2-4; D gene: -; V gene: TRBV5-3; CDR3 DNA: TGTGCCAGAAGCTCGCCCAGGAAAGCCAAAAACATTCAGTACTTC; CDR3 protein: CARSSPRKAKNIQYF
clone size: -; CDR3 length: 16; J gene: TRBJ2-5; D gene: -; V gene: TRBV5-4; CDR3 DNA: TGTGCCAGCAGCCCGATGGGGTTCAGGAGTCAAGAGACCCAGTACTTC; CDR3 protein: CASSPMGFRSQETQYF
clone size: once; CDR3 length: 16; J gene: TRBJ1-5; D gene: -; V gene: TRBV5-6; CDR3 DNA: TGTGCCAGCAGCTTGGGGGCAGGGAGTCTGGATCAGCCCCAGCATTTT; CDR3 protein: CASSLGAGSLDQPQHF
clone size: -; CDR3 length: 15; J gene: TRBJ2-5; D gene: TRBD1; V gene: TRBV19; CDR3 DNA: TGTGCCAGTAGTAGCGGACAGGGGGCGAGGGAGACCCAGTACTTC; CDR3 protein: CASSSGQGARETQYF
clone size: -; CDR3 length: 15; J gene: TRBJ2-3; D gene: -; V gene: TRBV2; CDR3 DNA: TGTGCCAGCAGTGGTGACGCAGGAAGCACAGATACGCAGTATTTT; CDR3 protein: CASSGDAGSTDTQYF
clone size: -; CDR3 length: 17; J gene: TRBJ2-3; D gene: TRBD2; V gene: TRBV30; CDR3 DNA: TGTGCCTGGGCACTAGCGGGACGGCTCTCTAGCACAGATACGCAGTATTTT; CDR3 protein: CAWALAGRLSSTDTQYF
clone size: -; CDR3 length: 15; J gene: TRBJ2-1; D gene: -; V gene: TRBV5-8; CDR3 DNA: TGTGCCAGCAGCTTGGCCGGGCTAGCTCCCAATGAGCAGTTCTTC; CDR3 protein: CASSLAGLAPNEQFF
clone size: -; CDR3 length: 15; J gene: TRBJ2-1; D gene: TRBD1; V gene: TRBV5-1; CDR3 DNA: TGCGCCAGCAGCTCGACAGGGGTTAGTGGCAATGAGCAGTTCTTC; CDR3 protein: CASSSTGVSGNEQFF
clone size: -; CDR3 length: 14; J gene: TRBJ2-7; D gene: TRBD2; V gene: TRBV7-9; CDR3 DNA: TGTGCCAGCAGCCAGGGTAGCGGGAGGGCAAAGCAGTACTTC; CDR3 protein: CASSQGSGRAKQYF